The 2 T cell receptor beta chains below were found in one sample sequenced in a study of Graves' ophthalmopathy and Graves' hyperthyroidism. RNA transcripts provided the template for amplifying TCR beta CDR3 regions. The first round was an RT-PCR with HTBI primers, and the second round was a multiplex PCR. Each CDR3 protein is one row after TCRdb ran MiXCR on the multiplex PCR reads. The profile shows hundreds of thousands of distinct CDR3 sequences, approximately 40% of them singletons. The sequencing sample was made of peripheral blood. The receptors come from an adult man with Graves' ophthalmopathy.

This clonotype has a count of ten or more. V and J are TRBV20-1 and TRBJ1-5; D is undetermined. V dropped 5 bases and J dropped 6 bases, with 14 bases sitting between them. Germline V lookup: CDR1 DFQATT, CDR2 SNEGSKA (reference sequence). This CDR3 is 13 amino acids long. The CDR3 DNA sequence: TGCAGTGCTTCCCGTCGGGCGGTTCAGCCCCAGCATTTT. It yields the protein CSASRRAVQPQHF.

The V gene is TRBV7-9, the J gene TRBJ2-5; D perhaps matches TRBD1 (5 bases). Germline V lookup: CDR1 SEHNR, CDR2 FQNEAQ (reference sequence). Trimming took 3 bases from V and 6 from J, leaving 11 bases between them. The CDR3 runs 13 residues. The CDR3 DNA reads as TGTGCCAGCAGCTTGTCAGGGATGAAGACCCAGTACTTC. This sequence encodes CASSLSGMKTQYF. The whole variable domain, remainder taken from reference TRBV7-9 and TRBJ2-5, is DTGVSQNPRHKITKRGQNVTFRCDPISEHNRLYWYRQTLGQGPEFLTYFQNEAQLEKSRLLSDRFSAERPKGSFSTLEIQRTEQGDSAMYLCASSLSGMKTQYFGPGTRLLVL.